These 8 T cell receptor beta chains came from one sample sequenced in a study of blood T cell repertoires in COVID-19. TCRdb's table, derived via immunoSEQ multiplex PCR, lists solely in-frame clones and lacks some. The data show 75,000 to 80,000 clones, 86% seen once. The sample was peripheral blood. The source is a human donor in a cohort sampled during active COVID-19.

V and J are TRBV3-1 (or the pseudogene TRBV3-2) and TRBJ2-3; TRBD2 is a possible D gene (6 bases). Germline V gives CDR1 LGHDT, CDR2 YNNKEL (reference sequence). CDR3 length equals 14 residues. V was shortened by 2 bases and J by 4 bases, with 10 bases between the two germline ends. Here the CDR3 DNA reads TGTGCCAGCAGCCAAAGGGAGGTGGCAGATACGCAGTATTTT. Amino acids: CASSQREVADTQYF.

The chain employs TRBV27 and TRBJ2-5, with TRBD2 as a possible D gene (5 bases). Germline loops: CDR1 MNHEY, CDR2 SMNVEV (reference sequence). V dropped 4 bases and J dropped 1 base, with 10 bases sitting between them. The CDR3 is 14 amino acids. The CDR3 reads CASSSRVLQETQYF. The CDR3 DNA reads as TGTGCCAGCAGTTCGCGGGTCCTCCAAGAGACCCAGTACTTC.

This clone was counted once. The chain uses TRBV3-1 (or the pseudogene TRBV3-2) and TRBJ1-6; D call uncertain. Germline CDR1 reads LGHDT; CDR2 reads YNNKEL (reference sequence). V gave up 2 bases and J gave up 7 bases, with 9 bases separating them. CDR3 length: 14 amino acids. The DNA of the CDR3 is TGTGCCAGCAGCCAAAGTCAGTGGAATTCACCCCTCCACTTT. It encodes CASSQSQWNSPLHF.

The chain couples TRBV7-8 to TRBJ2-3, with D tentatively TRBD2 (6 bases). The CDR3 is made up of 13 amino acids. V was shortened by 1 base and J by 8 bases, with 10 bases between the two germline ends. Germline V lookup: CDR1 SGHVS, CDR2 FQNEAQ. The CDR3 DNA is TGTGCCAGCAGCTTAGAGGAGGGAGGTACGCAGTATTTT. It is translated as CASSLEEGGTQYF.

This sequence joins TRBV20-1 and TRBJ2-1; 9 positions agree with TRBD2. The CDR3 is 15 amino acids. The germline gives CDR1 DFQATT, CDR2 SNEGSKA (reference sequence). The V and J ends lost 7 bases and 2 bases, in that order; junction bases with no gene match: 9. The CDR3 reads CSESEREAPYNEQFF. CDR3 DNA sequence: TGCAGTGAAAGTGAGCGGGAGGCACCCTACAATGAGCAGTTCTTC.

The chain joins TRBV7-9 to TRBJ1-5; 9 bases match TRBD1. This CDR3 comprises 15 residues. The V and J ends lost 5 bases and 3 bases, in that order; junction bases with no gene match: 5. Germline V lookup: CDR1 SEHNR, CDR2 FQNEAQ (reference sequence). CDR3 protein: CASSPGQGNNQPQHF. In DNA, the CDR3 is TGTGCCAGCAGCCCCGGACAGGGGAACAATCAGCCCCAGCATTTT.

The chain is built from TRBV7-9 and TRBJ2-7; possible D gene TRBD2, 5 bases. V lost 5 bases and J 6 bases, leaving 20 bases between the germline ends. This CDR3 contains 15 residues. Per germline, CDR1 SEHNR and CDR2 FQNEAQ (reference sequence). CDR3 bases: TGTGCCAGCAGCCAACTTGCTCGGGATCTCGGCGAGCAGTACTTC. This codes for CASSQLARDLGEQYF.

This rearrangement joins TRBV5-1 to TRBJ1-1; TRBD1 matches 9 bases. Unmatched junction bases numbered 14, after V lost 1 base and J lost 4 bases. Per germline, CDR1 SGHRS and CDR2 YFSETQ. This CDR3 is built from 18 residues. The CDR3 reads CASSLSVPGQGGGTEAFF. The CDR3 DNA reads TGCGCCAGCAGCTTGTCGGTCCCGGGACAGGGCGGGGGCACTGAAGCTTTCTTT.